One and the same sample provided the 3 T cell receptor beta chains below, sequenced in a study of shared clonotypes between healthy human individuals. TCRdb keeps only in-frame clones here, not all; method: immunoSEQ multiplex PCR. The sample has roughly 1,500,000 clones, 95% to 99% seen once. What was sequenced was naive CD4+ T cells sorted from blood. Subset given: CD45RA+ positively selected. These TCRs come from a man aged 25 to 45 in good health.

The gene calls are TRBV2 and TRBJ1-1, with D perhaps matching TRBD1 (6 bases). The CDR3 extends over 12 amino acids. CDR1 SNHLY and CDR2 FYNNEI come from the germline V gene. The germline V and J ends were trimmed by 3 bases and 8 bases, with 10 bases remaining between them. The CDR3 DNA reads TGTGCCAGCAGTGATCGAACAGGGGAAGCTTTCTTT. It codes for CASSDRTGEAFF.

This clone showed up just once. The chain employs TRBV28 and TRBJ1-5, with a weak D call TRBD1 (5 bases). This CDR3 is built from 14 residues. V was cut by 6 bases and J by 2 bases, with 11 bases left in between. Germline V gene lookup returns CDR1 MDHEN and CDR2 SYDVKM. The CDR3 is CASSQLGGNQPQHF. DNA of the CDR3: TGTGCCAGCAGCCAACTGGGGGGCAATCAGCCCCAGCATTTT.

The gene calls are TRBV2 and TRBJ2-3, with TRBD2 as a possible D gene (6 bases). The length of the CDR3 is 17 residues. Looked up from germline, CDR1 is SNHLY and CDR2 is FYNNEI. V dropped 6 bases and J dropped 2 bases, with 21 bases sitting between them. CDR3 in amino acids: CASSPPLVAATTDTQYF. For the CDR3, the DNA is TGTGCCAGCAGCCCCCCATTGGTAGCGGCGACCACAGATACGCAGTATTTT.